This TCR beta chain was captured by sequencing in a study of T cell responses to AZD1222 COVID-19 vaccine. Repertoires were generated with immunoSEQ multiplex PCR, while TCRdb's copy carries only in-frame clones and drops some. The sample yields 100,000 to 150,000 clones, about 89% seen once. Regarding the study as a whole: Of the AZD1222 recipients, only six or seven were seropositive at baseline. Regions 160-218 and 743-854 held dominance among vaccine-associated CD4 TCRs, which spanned spike.

Germline values: CDR1 MGHRA, CDR2 YSYEKL. Germline trimming cut 5 bases from V and 3 bases from J; bases unmatched to any gene: 5. This CDR3 spans 14 amino acids. To note about this clone: Its cognate antigen is unknown.

The V call is TRBV4-1, the J call TRBJ2-7, with 9 bases that match TRBD1. The sequenced sample was peripheral blood, obtained on day 0 of AZD1222 vaccination. This TCR derives from an adult in good health. CDR3 nucleotides: TGCGCCAGCAGCTCCGGGACAGGGTTCTACGAGCAGTACTTC. Protein: CASSSGTGFYEQYF.